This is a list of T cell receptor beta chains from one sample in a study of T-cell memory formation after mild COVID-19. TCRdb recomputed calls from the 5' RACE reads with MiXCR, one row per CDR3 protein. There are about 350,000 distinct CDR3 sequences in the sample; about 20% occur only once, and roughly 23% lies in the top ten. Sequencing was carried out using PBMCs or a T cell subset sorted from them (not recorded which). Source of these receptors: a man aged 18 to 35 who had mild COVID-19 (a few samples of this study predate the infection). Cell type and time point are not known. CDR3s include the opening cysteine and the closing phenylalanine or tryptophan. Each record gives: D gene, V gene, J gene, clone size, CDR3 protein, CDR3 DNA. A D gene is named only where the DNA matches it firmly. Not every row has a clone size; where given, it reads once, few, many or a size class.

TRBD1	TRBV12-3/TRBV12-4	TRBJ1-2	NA	CASRPTGGSYGYTF	TGTGCCAGCAGACCGACAGGGGGCAGCTATGGCTACACCTTC
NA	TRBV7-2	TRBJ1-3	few	CASSQVAGRGNTIYF	TGTGCCAGCAGCCAAGTGGCGGGACGAGGAAACACCATATATTTT
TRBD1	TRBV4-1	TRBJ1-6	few	CASSQVRAGGDGSPLHF	TGCGCCAGCAGCCAAGTTCGGGCAGGGGGCGATGGGTCACCCCTCCACTTT
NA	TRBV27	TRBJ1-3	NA	CASSPTSHSGNTIYF	TGTGCCAGCAGTCCTACAAGCCACTCTGGAAACACCATATATTTT
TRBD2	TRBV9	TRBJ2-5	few	CASSARGGPETQYF	TGTGCCAGCAGCGCGCGCGGGGGTCCAGAGACCCAGTACTTC
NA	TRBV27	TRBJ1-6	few	CASSFIGDNSPLHF	TGTGCCAGCAGTTTCATAGGGGATAATTCACCCCTCCACTTT
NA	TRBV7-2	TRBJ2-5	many	CASSVYQETQYF	TGTGCCAGCAGCGTATACCAAGAGACCCAGTACTTC
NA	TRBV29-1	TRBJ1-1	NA	CSANPQLNTEAFF	TGCAGCGCCAACCCACAGCTGAACACTGAAGCTTTCTTT
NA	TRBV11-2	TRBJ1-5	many	CASSLDYSQPQHF	TGTGCCAGCAGCTTAGATTACAGTCAGCCCCAGCATTTT
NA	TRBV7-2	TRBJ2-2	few	CASSLSSVGGATGELFF	TGTGCCAGCAGCTTAAGCTCAGTGGGGGGGGCCACCGGGGAGCTGTTTTTT
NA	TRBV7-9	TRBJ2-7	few	CASSWGDYEQYF	TGTGCCAGCAGCTGGGGAGACTACGAGCAGTACTTC
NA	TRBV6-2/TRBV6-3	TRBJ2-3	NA	CASVYMDTQYF	TGTGCCAGCGTCTACATGGATACGCAGTATTTT
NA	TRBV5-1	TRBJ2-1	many	CASSLGGSSYNEQFF	TGTGCCAGCAGCTTAGGGGGGAGCTCCTACAATGAGCAGTTCTTC
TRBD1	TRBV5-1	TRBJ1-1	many	CASSSGQGNTEAFF	TGTGCCAGCAGTTCCGGACAGGGGAACACTGAAGCTTTCTTT
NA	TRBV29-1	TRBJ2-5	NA	CSVEGGTIPQQTQYF	TGCAGCGTTGAAGGTGGGACGATACCCCAACAGACCCAGTACTTC
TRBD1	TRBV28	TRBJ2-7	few	CASLNPGQPYEQYF	TGTGCCAGCCTAAACCCGGGACAGCCCTACGAGCAGTACTTC
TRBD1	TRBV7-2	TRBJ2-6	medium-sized	CASSSEGAGITSGANVLTF	TGTGCCAGCAGCTCAGAGGGGGCAGGGATCACTTCTGGGGCCAACGTCCTGACTTTC
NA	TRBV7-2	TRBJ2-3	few	CASSLLGSDTQYF	TGTGCCAGCAGCTTATTGGGATCAGATACGCAGTATTTT
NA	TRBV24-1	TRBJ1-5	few	CATSDMNQPQHF	TGTGCCACCAGTGATATGAATCAGCCCCAGCATTTT
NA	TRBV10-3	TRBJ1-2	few	CAITPQGNYGYTF	TGTGCCATCACCCCCCAGGGCAACTATGGCTACACCTTC
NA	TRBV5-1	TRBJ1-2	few	CASSPRMDQGGYGYTF	TGCGCCAGCAGCCCGAGGATGGATCAGGGTGGCTATGGCTACACCTTC
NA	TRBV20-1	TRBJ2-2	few	CSASLAGITGELFF	TGCAGTGCTAGTCTTGCGGGGATTACCGGGGAGCTGTTTTTT
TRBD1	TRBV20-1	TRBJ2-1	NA	CSDGRTGRSYNEQFF	TGCAGTGATGGTCGGACAGGGAGGTCCTACAATGAGCAGTTCTTC
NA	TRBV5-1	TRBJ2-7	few	CASSLGVAPEGYEQYF	TGCGCCAGCAGCTTGGGTGTGGCACCGGAGGGTTACGAGCAGTACTTC
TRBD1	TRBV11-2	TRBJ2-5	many	CASSPGGTQETQYF	TGTGCCAGCAGCCCAGGGGGTACCCAAGAGACCCAGTACTTC
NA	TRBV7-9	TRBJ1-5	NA	CASSPSTGNQPQHF	TGTGCCAGCAGCCCGTCCACTGGCAATCAGCCCCAGCATTTT
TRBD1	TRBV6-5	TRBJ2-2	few	CASSLRYPGTGNTGELFF	TGTGCCAGCAGTCTTCGCTATCCAGGGACAGGGAACACCGGGGAGCTGTTTTTT
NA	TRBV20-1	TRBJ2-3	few	CSASRVPHPDTQYF	TGCAGTGCTTCGCGGGTACCCCATCCAGATACGCAGTATTTT
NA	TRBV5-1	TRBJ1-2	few	CASSLFSDTNYGYTF	TGCGCCAGCAGCTTGTTCTCAGACACTAACTATGGCTACACCTTC
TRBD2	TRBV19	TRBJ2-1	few	CASSPTSGGRNEQFF	TGTGCCAGTAGTCCCACTAGCGGGGGGCGCAATGAGCAGTTCTTC
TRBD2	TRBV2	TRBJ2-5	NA	CASNGGYQETQYF	TGTGCCAGCAACGGGGGGTACCAAGAGACCCAGTACTTC
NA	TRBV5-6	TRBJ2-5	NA	CASSLTGTRETQYF	TGTGCCAGCAGCTTGACAGGGACCCGAGAGACCCAGTACTTC
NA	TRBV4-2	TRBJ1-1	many	CASSQGGEAFF	TGTGCCAGCAGCCAAGGCGGTGAAGCTTTCTTT
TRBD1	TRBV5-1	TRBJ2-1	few	CASSLYGQENNEQFF	TGCGCCAGCAGCTTATATGGACAGGAAAACAATGAGCAGTTCTTC
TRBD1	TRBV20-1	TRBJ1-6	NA	CSAGGQGFDSPLHF	TGCAGTGCTGGGGGACAGGGGTTCGATTCACCCCTCCACTTT
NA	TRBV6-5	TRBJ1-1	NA	CASRGSGSKVAFF	TGTGCCAGCAGGGGAAGCGGGAGTAAGGTGGCTTTCTTT
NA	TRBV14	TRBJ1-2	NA	CASSQDTAYGYTF	TGTGCCAGCAGCCAAGATACAGCCTATGGCTACACCTTC
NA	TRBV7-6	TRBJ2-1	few	CASSLLGPYNEQFF	TGTGCCAGCAGCTTACTCGGGCCATACAATGAGCAGTTCTTC
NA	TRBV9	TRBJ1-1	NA	CASSKRTGNTEAFF	TGTGCCAGCAGCAAGCGGACGGGGAACACTGAAGCTTTCTTT
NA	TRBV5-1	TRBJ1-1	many	CASSLEAEAFF	TGCGCCAGCAGCTTGGAGGCTGAAGCTTTCTTT
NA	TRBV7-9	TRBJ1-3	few	CASSDGPLGNTIYF	TGTGCCAGCAGCGATGGACCGTTAGGAAACACCATATATTTT
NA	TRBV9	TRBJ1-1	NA	CASSVAVPGPNTEAFF	TGTGCCAGCAGCGTAGCTGTTCCAGGCCCAAACACTGAAGCTTTCTTT
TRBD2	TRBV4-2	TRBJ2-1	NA	CASSQYWDSGGLDNEQFF	TGTGCCAGCAGCCAGTACTGGGATAGCGGGGGATTAGACAATGAGCAGTTCTTC
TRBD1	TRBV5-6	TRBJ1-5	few	CASSRGQGDQPQHF	TGTGCCAGCAGCCGAGGACAGGGCGATCAGCCCCAGCATTTT
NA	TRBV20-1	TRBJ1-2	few	CSVSDGNYGYTF	TGCAGTGTTAGCGACGGGAACTATGGCTACACCTTC
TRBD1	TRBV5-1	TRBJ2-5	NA	CASSWTGAVETQYF	TGCGCCAGCAGCTGGACAGGGGCGGTTGAGACCCAGTACTTC
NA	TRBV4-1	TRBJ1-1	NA	CASSPNPGVNTEAFF	TGCGCCAGCAGCCCCAACCCGGGGGTGAACACTGAAGCTTTCTTT
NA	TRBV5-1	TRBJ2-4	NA	CASSLGSGAKNIQYF	TGCGCCAGCAGCTTGGGTTCAGGGGCCAAAAACATTCAGTACTTC
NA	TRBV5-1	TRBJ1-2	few	CASSSTYDGTRGYTF	TGCGCCAGCAGCTCAACTTACGACGGAACTCGAGGCTACACCTTC
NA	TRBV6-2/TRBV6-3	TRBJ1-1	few	CASYRSLNTEAFF	TGTGCCAGCTATAGAAGTTTGAACACTGAAGCTTTCTTT
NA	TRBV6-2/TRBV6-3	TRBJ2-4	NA	CASSYGGKNIQYF	TGTGCCAGCAGTTACGGAGGCAAAAACATTCAGTACTTC
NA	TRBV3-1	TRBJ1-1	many	CASSRQQGNTEAFF	TGTGCCAGCAGCCGACAACAGGGTAACACTGAAGCTTTCTTT
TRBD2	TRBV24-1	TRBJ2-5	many	CATSPGLEETQYF	TGTGCCACCAGTCCCGGACTAGAAGAGACCCAGTACTTC
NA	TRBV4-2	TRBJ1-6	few	CASSQVGQGLYSPLHF	TGTGCCAGCAGCCAAGTCGGCCAGGGGTTGTACTCACCCCTCCACTTT